This T cell receptor (beta chain) was sequenced during a study of OX40 agonist ivuxolimab in advanced cancers. CDR1 MNHNS and CDR2 SASEGT come from the germline V gene. The CDR3 totals 17 residues. Points on this clone: One end of the junction is discordant with germline, which a read error may explain.

Libraries were prepared by immunoSEQ multiplex PCR; TCRdb keeps only in-frame clonotypes and omits some of them. The table records about 68,000 clones, roughly 88% of them present only once. On cycle 4 day 1 and cycle 7 day 1, as well as at baseline, blood was sampled. This receptor was identified in an adult with an advanced solid tumor such as melanoma, head and neck, liver or kidney cancer. The rearrangement uses TRBV6-1 and TRBJ1-2; TRBD1 agrees at 8 bases. This specimen was CD4+ or CD8+ T cells sorted from blood, taken in a trial of the OX40 agonist ivuxolimab. Here the CDR3 reads CASREAGTGLFRGGYTF. CDR3 coding DNA: TGTGCCAGCAGGGAAGCCGGGACAGGCCTCTTTCGCGGTGGCTACACCTTC.